This paragraph reports one TCR beta chain. In the same sample, other DNA sequences code for this CDR3. Germline V gene data show CDR1 as SGHRS and CDR2 as YFSETQ. This CDR3 has 14 amino acids. V was pared by 4 bases and J by 1 base, with 9 bases between. Recent vaccinations or acute infections were absent in the healthy HIV-negative adult donors. Partitioning of CD4+ cells yielded a CD45RA+ naive subset and a CD45RA-negative memory subset. The entry originates in a study of shared clonotypes between healthy human individuals. Deep-level settings were used for running the assay. The repertoire was sequenced with immunoSEQ multiplex PCR; TCRdb's copy has only in-frame clones and lacks some. Counted here are around 2.1 million clones, around 95% occurring once; the ten biggest clones make up 0.13%.

J is TRBJ1-3 and V is TRBV5-1, with a weak D call TRBD1 (6 bases). Sequences were obtained from naive CD4+ T cells sorted from blood. Described subset: CD45RA+ positively selected. The receptor was isolated from a man between 18 and 35 years old in good health. CDR3 protein: CASSPDRSGNTIYF. CDR3 nucleotides: TGCGCCAGCAGCCCCGACAGGTCTGGAAACACCATATATTTT.